Described below is a single T cell receptor (beta chain) sequence and its context. The table lists this clonotype with a few counts. Its specific antigen is unknown. Base qualities are not at hand, and no much larger clone is one base apart. The data were taken from a study of T cells in Graves' hyperthyroidism and ophthalmopathy (dated by TCRdb to about 2019). With respect to the entire study: Peripheral blood was sampled at the time of initial diagnosis, prior to any treatment. To identify distinguishing TCR V-J signatures, a discovery cohort of 100 or so patients was used, comprising 40 to 45 with Graves' ophthalmopathy and approximately 58 with stable Graves' hyperthyroidism. Prospective prediction of ophthalmopathy was tested in an independent validation cohort of 18 to 20 hyperthyroidism patients and 17 patients who later progressed to ophthalmopathy. For training and testing, the 110 or so patients in the discovery cohort were randomly divided in a 7:3 ratio. In addition, the study compared T-cell repertoires in thyroid tissue and in blood from six Graves' hyperthyroidism patients. Following sampling, methimazole starting at 30 mg daily was given to hyperthyroidism patients, and high-dose intravenous methylprednisolone was given to ophthalmopathy patients. According to the paper, TCR Vbeta CDR3 sequencing was carried out on about 140 peripheral blood samples, which came from approximately 43 ophthalmopathy, under 80 hyperthyroidism and about 17 progressor patients. The full study reports these points: Sample size was not statistically predetermined, and blinding of investigators to group allocation was not performed. In validation, progression to ophthalmopathy was predicted by the model with almost 71% sensitivity and under 85% specificity, a median of about 6 months before onset. A 13 V-J signature model separated ophthalmopathy from stable hyperthyroidism, with nearly 90% sensitivity and 81% to 82% specificity in cross-validation and 80%/75% in testing. Most expanded thyroid clonotypes (frequency above 0.001) were also detected in blood, a finding suggesting that blood repertoires may reflect thyroid immune responses.

Ophthalmopathy patients had moderately to severely active disease, with a Clinical Activity Score of 3 or more, a NOSPECS grade of 4 or more, and a disease duration of less than 3 months. Exclusion was applied to patients with uncontrolled infections, other autoimmune diseases, pregnancy or lactation. Diagnoses relied on clinical symptoms, serum thyroxine and TRAb, thyroid ultrasound and orbital computed tomography. PBMCs were separated from 10 ml of fresh peripheral blood using Ficoll-Paque density gradient centrifugation. Trizol reagent was used to extract total RNA, and RNA quality was then checked on an Agilent 2100 Bioanalyzer. Per the germline V gene (reference sequence), SEHNR is the CDR1 and FQNEAQ is the CDR2. The CDR3 measures 13 amino acids from cysteine to phenylalanine. Only the CDR3 region is kept as DNA, spanning 39 bases read in frame from base 1. Cut back by 5 bases and 7 bases, the V and J ends lie 12 bases apart.

The TCR beta CDR3 regions were amplified from RNA transcripts. The TCR CDR3 was subjected to a first round of RT-PCR using the HTBI primer set and the Qiagen OneStep RT-PCR kit. Libraries were constructed in a second round of multiplex PCR, after which size selection and purification were carried out. The libraries were sequenced on an Illumina HiSeq2000 using paired-end 100 bp reads. The authors processed their data as follows. SOAPnuke was used to process the raw data, throwing out any read that contained adapters or uncalled bases, had a mean Phred below 15, or lacked an exact constant-primer or identifier match. High-quality paired reads were merged with COPE v1.2.5, and unique nucleotide sequences were defined as clonotypes. Clonotypes were aligned to IMGT TRBV, TRBD and TRBJ reference segments using MiTCR v1.1. Only V-J combinations with frequency above 0.0001, covering 99% to 99.2% of repertoires, were analysed. The TCS score was defined as the ratio of F50 (clonal expansion) to E x V (chaos), calculated using BLOSUM62-based TCRdist between CDR3 peptides within each V-J. Welch's t-statistics and random forest reduced roughly 500 V-J features to roughly 13, which were used in a naive Bayes classifier (R e1071). TCRdb reworked the public reads: Q25 trimming with fastp, MiXCR clone assembly, productive beta chains retained. Each entry is one CDR3 protein sequence, shown with its most common DNA and genes. The V and J calls shown here were made by TCRdb, not taken from the authors' results. The table for this sample lists a few hundred thousand distinct CDR3 sequences; less than 25% of them were counted only once. The top ten hold approximately 49% of the sample.

The receptor was isolated from a woman aged 65 to 85 with Graves' ophthalmopathy. Sample: blood. Rearrangement joined TRBV7-9 to TRBJ2-1; tentative D gene TRBD1, with 6 bases matching. The CDR3 is CASSVTGRNEQFF. The nucleotide sequence is given as TGTGCCAGCAGCGTCACAGGGCGGAATGAGCAGTTCTTC.